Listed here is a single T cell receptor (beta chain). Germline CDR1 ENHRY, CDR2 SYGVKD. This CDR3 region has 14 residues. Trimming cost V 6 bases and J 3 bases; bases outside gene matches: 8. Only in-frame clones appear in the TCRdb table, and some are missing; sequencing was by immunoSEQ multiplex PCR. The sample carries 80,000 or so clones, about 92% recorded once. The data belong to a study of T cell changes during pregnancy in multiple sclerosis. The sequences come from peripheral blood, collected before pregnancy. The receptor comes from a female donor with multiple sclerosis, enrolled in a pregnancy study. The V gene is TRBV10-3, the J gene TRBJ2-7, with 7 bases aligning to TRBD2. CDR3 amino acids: CAIRSGSGGYEQYF. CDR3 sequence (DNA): TGTGCCATCAGATCCGGTTCGGGGGGCTACGAGCAGTACTTC.